This TCR beta chain is from a study of CD8 T cells in ankylosing spondylitis. Regarding the study as a whole: Blood from ankylosing spondylitis patients appeared to carry a characteristic roughly 8-variant TCR beta motif. Significantly higher representation of disease-linked clones was reported for matched ankylosing spondylitis synovial fluid. With a CD8+ phenotype, disease-linked clones were relatively rare in peripheral blood. Reports of some motif variants in reactive arthritis synovial fluid and blood predate this one.

This clonotype was seen many times. What it binds is not known. Each TCR beta library was made by quantitative 5'-RACE that incorporated molecular barcodes. TCRdb ran MiXCR on the 5' RACE reads and lists one entry per CDR3 protein. The sample lists more than 500,000 distinct CDR3 sequences, roughly 5.2% occurring once. The CDR3 covers 17 residues. CDR1 is MDHEN, CDR2 SYDVKM, per germline. The V gene end was trimmed by 0 bases and the J gene end by 5 bases; junction bases not matched to a gene: 9. The sequence derives from a male donor with ankylosing spondylitis. The specimen was blood, either unsorted or a sorted T cell fraction (not recorded which). V usage is TRBV28 and J usage is TRBJ1-4, with TRBD1 identical over 7 bases. CDR3 loop: CASSLWASTGWNEKLFF. Here the CDR3 DNA reads TGTGCCAGCAGTTTATGGGCCTCGACAGGGTGGAATGAAAAACTGTTTTTT.